A selection of T cell receptor beta chains follows, all from one sample in a study of cytomegalovirus exposure and HLA in healthy donors. Measured with immunoSEQ multiplex PCR; TCRdb has only the in-frame clones, and not every one. The repertoire consists of approximately 140,000 clones, with 70% to 85% occurring once and the leading ten covering about 1.7%. The sequenced material came from PBMCs. These receptors all come from a man aged 40-50 years in good health and CMV-seronegative. The CDR3 runs from the conserved cysteine through the conserved F or W. The order of the fields is D gene, V gene, clone size, J gene, CDR3 protein, CDR3 DNA. A D gene is named only where the DNA matches it firmly. The size of a clone is reported for some rows only, either as once, few or many, or as a class for expanded clones.

>.|TRBV6-5|.|TRBJ2-7
CASSEQGYEQYF
TGTGCCAGCAGTGAACAGGGCTACGAGCAGTACTTC
>.|TRBV5-1|.|TRBJ2-2
CASSLAGLQNTGELFF
TGCGCCAGCAGCCTTGCGGGACTTCAGAACACCGGGGAGCTGTTTTTT
>.|TRBV5-4|.|TRBJ2-1
CASSLSPGGNNEQFF
TGTGCCAGCAGCTTGAGCCCAGGGGGGAACAATGAGCAGTTCTTC
>TRBD1|TRBV5-1|.|TRBJ2-7
CASRPTGVDEQYF
TGCGCCAGCAGACCAACAGGGGTCGACGAGCAGTACTTC
>.|TRBV5-1|.|TRBJ2-7
CASSLVVGKTYEQYF
TGCGCCAGCAGCTTGGTAGTGGGCAAGACCTACGAGCAGTACTTC
>.|TRBV5-1|.|TRBJ2-2
CASRGGQLTNTGELFF
TGCGCCAGCAGGGGTGGACAGCTGACGAACACCGGGGAGCTGTTTTTT
>TRBD2|TRBV7-6|few|TRBJ2-1
CASSLGSGRGGNEQFF
TGTGCCAGCAGCTTAGGTAGCGGGAGAGGAGGGAATGAGCAGTTCTTC
>TRBD1|TRBV5-6|.|TRBJ2-5
CASSLRDRGIQETQYF
TGTGCCAGCAGCTTGAGGGACAGGGGGATCCAAGAGACCCAGTACTTC
>.|TRBV19|few|TRBJ2-1
CASSIVGDSGEQFF
TGTGCCAGTAGTATAGTAGGGGACAGCGGGGAGCAGTTCTTC
>.|TRBV2|few|TRBJ1-2
CASSEGGSNYGYTF
TGTGCCAGCAGTGAGGGGGGTTCTAACTATGGCTACACCTTC
>TRBD1|TRBV5-6|.|TRBJ2-2
CASSLGTGTGELFF
TGTGCCAGCAGCTTGGGGACAGGGACCGGGGAGCTGTTTTTT
>TRBD1|TRBV7-8|.|TRBJ1-6
CASSALQGIYNSPLHF
TGTGCCAGCAGCGCCCTACAGGGGATCTATAATTCACCCCTCCACTTT
>.|TRBV27|.|TRBJ2-7
CASSLGQSYEQYF
TGTGCCAGCAGTTTAGGACAGTCCTACGAGCAGTACTTC
>.|TRBV7-9|.|TRBJ1-1
CSSSIDRQYMNTEAFF
TGTTCCAGCAGCATTGACAGACAATATATGAACACTGAAGCTTTCTTT
>.|TRBV6-1|few|TRBJ2-7
CASPWRTGASYEQYF
TGTGCCAGCCCCTGGAGGACCGGTGCCTCCTACGAGCAGTACTTC
>TRBD2|TRBV5-1|.|TRBJ2-3
CASSLGSGGTTDTQYF
TGCGCCAGCAGCTTGGGCAGCGGGGGGACCACAGATACGCAGTATTTT
>TRBD2|TRBV25-1|.|TRBJ2-7
CASSDPLLAGGLNEQYF
TGTGCCAGCAGTGATCCGTTACTAGCGGGGGGGCTCAACGAGCAGTACTTC
>TRBD2|TRBV28|.|TRBJ2-7
CASGGRVHSYEQYF
TGTGCCAGCGGCGGGAGGGTTCACTCCTACGAGCAGTACTTC
>TRBD1|TRBV9|.|TRBJ2-7
CASSVRDSSYEQYF
TGTGCCAGCAGCGTCCGGGACAGCTCCTACGAGCAGTACTTC
>.|TRBV28|.|TRBJ2-7
CASSPGQPNEQYF
TGTGCCAGCAGCCCGGGACAACCGAACGAGCAGTACTTC
>.|TRBV5-5|.|TRBJ1-5
CASSLDRNQPQHF
TGTGCCAGCAGCTTGGACAGGAATCAGCCCCAGCATTTT
>TRBD1|TRBV27|few|TRBJ1-4
CASRAGQGATNEKLFF
TGTGCCAGCAGGGCCGGACAGGGGGCAACTAATGAAAAACTGTTTTTT
>.|TRBV5-4|.|TRBJ2-7
CASSFGTRSYEQYF
TGTGCCAGCAGCTTCGGGACAAGGTCCTACGAGCAGTACTTC
>.|TRBV5-6|.|TRBJ1-1
CASSFWAAGRAFF
TGTGCCAGCAGCTTCTGGGCCGCCGGCCGAGCTTTCTTT
>TRBD2|TRBV7-9|few|TRBJ2-1
CASSLGGGEQFF
TGTGCCAGCAGCTTAGGGGGGGGTGAGCAGTTCTTC
>.|TRBV27|once|TRBJ2-3
CASSFFSTDTQYF
TGTGCCAGCAGTTTCTTCAGCACAGATACGCAGTATTTT
>.|TRBV4-1|few|TRBJ2-2
CASSQGGGPNTGELFF
TGCGCCAGCAGCCAAGGGGGGGGGCCGAACACCGGGGAGCTGTTTTTT
>.|TRBV15|.|TRBJ2-5
CASREGKETQYF
TGTGCCTCCCGTGAGGGCAAAGAGACCCAGTACTTC
>TRBD1|TRBV16|once|TRBJ2-7
CASSRGTGGYEQYF
TGTGCCAGCAGCCGAGGGACAGGGGGTTACGAGCAGTACTTC
>TRBD1|TRBV6-5|.|TRBJ1-1
CASSYSTGDTEAFF
TGTGCCAGCAGTTACTCGACAGGGGATACTGAAGCTTTCTTT
>TRBD2|TRBV2|.|TRBJ2-7
CASSEGGRLAGGHYEQYF
TGTGCCAGCAGTGAAGGGGGCCGACTAGCGGGGGGTCACTACGAGCAGTACTTC
>.|TRBV19|.|TRBJ2-5
CASSITGGGGTQYF
TGTGCCAGTAGTATTACCGGGGGCGGGGGGACCCAGTACTTC
>TRBD1|TRBV7-6|few|TRBJ1-1
CASSLVGQGEPYTEAFF
TGTGCCAGCAGCTTAGTAGGCCAGGGGGAACCCTACACTGAAGCTTTCTTT
>TRBD1|TRBV28|.|TRBJ1-4
CASSSGTEREKLFF
TGTGCCAGCAGTTCGGGGACAGAGAGAGAAAAACTGTTTTTT
>.|TRBV7-9|.|TRBJ1-4
CASSRSKQGYEKLFF
TGTGCCAGCAGCCGGTCGAAGCAGGGCTATGAAAAACTGTTTTTT
>.|TRBV28|.|TRBJ1-6
CASKRSGVSSPLHF
TGTGCCAGCAAAAGGAGTGGCGTCTCTTCACCCCTCCACTTT
>TRBD2|TRBV6-1|.|TRBJ2-7
CASSEGRLAGERGWGYEQYF
TGTGCCAGCAGTGAAGGTAGACTAGCGGGAGAGAGGGGATGGGGCTACGAGCAGTACTTC
>TRBD1|TRBV7-2|once|TRBJ1-4
CASSLGDSNEKLFF
TGTGCCAGCAGCTTAGGGGACAGTAATGAAAAACTGTTTTTT
>TRBD1|TRBV6-4|.|TRBJ2-1
CASSDPTKGADYNEQFF
TGTGCCAGCAGTGACCCGACGAAGGGGGCTGATTACAATGAGCAGTTCTTC
>TRBD1|TRBV19|.|TRBJ1-5
CASSIDRGRNQPQHF
TGTGCCAGTAGTATCGACAGGGGGCGGAATCAGCCCCAGCATTTT
>.|TRBV5-1|.|TRBJ1-5
CASSLDGVNQPQHF
TGCGCCAGCAGCTTGGACGGGGTCAATCAGCCCCAGCATTTT
>TRBD1|TRBV29-1|.|TRBJ2-7
CSVEGQGIYEQYF
TGCAGCGTTGAAGGACAGGGGATCTACGAGCAGTACTTC
>.|TRBV15|.|TRBJ1-5
CATSRDNSSTDRTQQHQNQPQHF
TGTGCCACCAGCAGAGATAACTCAAGTACCGACAGGACCCAGCAGCATCAAAATCAGCCCCAGCATTTT
>TRBD1|TRBV15|.|TRBJ2-3
CATSRDGTGRTDTQYF
TGTGCCACCAGCAGAGATGGGACAGGGAGGACAGATACGCAGTATTTT
>.|TRBV13|.|TRBJ2-2
CASSNGDTGELFF
TGTGCCAGCAGCAACGGGGACACCGGGGAGCTGTTTTTT
>TRBD2|TRBV6-5|.|TRBJ2-5
CASSYSGGSQETQYF
TGTGCCAGCAGTTATAGCGGGGGGTCTCAAGAGACCCAGTACTTC
>TRBD1|TRBV5-6|.|TRBJ1-4
CASSTGDPANEKLFF
TGTGCCAGCAGCACAGGGGACCCGGCTAATGAAAAACTGTTTTTT
>.|TRBV30|.|TRBJ2-2
CAWRQGGTGELFF
TGTGCCTGGCGACAGGGAGGCACCGGGGAGCTGTTTTTT
>TRBD2|TRBV29-1|.|TRBJ2-1
CSVGLAADNEQFF
TGCAGCGTTGGACTAGCGGCAGACAATGAGCAGTTCTTC
>TRBD1|TRBV5-3|.|TRBJ2-7
CARRGQALTHYEQYF
TGTGCCAGAAGGGGACAGGCCCTCACTCACTACGAGCAGTACTTC
>TRBD2|TRBV5-6|.|TRBJ2-3
CASSPGLAGYGPTDTQYF
TGTGCCAGCAGCCCGGGACTAGCGGGTTATGGACCCACAGATACGCAGTATTTT
>.|TRBV5-4|.|TRBJ2-7
CASSSSTRIYEQYF
TGTGCCAGCAGCTCGTCGACTAGAATCTACGAGCAGTACTTC
>.|TRBV28|.|TRBJ1-2
CASRPGARANYGYTF
TGTGCCAGCAGACCTGGGGCCCGTGCTAACTATGGCTACACCTTC
>TRBD1|TRBV5-5|few|TRBJ2-7
CASSGSAPDRGPSYEQYF
TGTGCCAGCAGCGGGAGTGCTCCTGACAGGGGGCCCTCCTACGAGCAGTACTTC
>.|TRBV11-2|few|TRBJ2-1
CASSPTRVSEQFF
TGTGCCAGCAGCCCAACTCGGGTTTCGGAGCAGTTCTTC
>TRBD2|TRBV11-3|.|TRBJ2-3
CASSRAGGYDTQYF
TGTGCCAGCAGCCGAGCGGGGGGGTACGATACGCAGTATTTT
>.|TRBV6-6|.|TRBJ2-2
CASVGAGELFF
TGTGCCAGCGTCGGGGCCGGGGAGCTGTTTTTT